What follows describes a single T cell receptor beta chain. Its antigen is still unknown. Base qualities are not recorded, but no much larger clone differs from it by a single base. This record belongs to a study of blood T cell repertoires in COVID-19 (dated by TCRdb to about 2020). Turning to the overall study: Collaborator samples came from the United States, Italy and Spain and covered acute and convalescent phases of COVID-19. The material from the prospective study consisted of cDNA or gDNA derived from T cells, B-cell-depleted T cells, or PBMCs. The dataset comprised deeply sampled blood TCRbeta repertoires from subjects exposed to, actively infected with, or recovered from COVID-19. The repertoires were made available in a free public database intended to serve as a resource for research on the immune response to SARS-CoV-2. Samples came from the ongoing ImmuneRACE study (first 160 participants) plus 1,254 subjects from 6 global collaborators. Sample metadata almost always included a de-identified subject ID, COVID-19 status, age in years and sex. Where HLA class I and class II types were available, the types were taken from metadata supplied by the sample provider, not from assay-based typing. Beyond this particular receptor, the publication reports: How much clinical and demographic metadata was included differed by source and by participant, and the metadata was provided uncurated.

TCRbeta CDR3 regions were amplified from genomic DNA by means of the immunoSEQ Assay, a bias-controlled multiplex PCR. The study's processing was this. Within the assay, amplification of reference gene primers was used to estimate how many nucleated cells each sample contained. To quantify the absolute abundance of each unique TCRbeta CDR3 rearrangement, sequence reads were collapsed and filtered. For each sample, productive Simpson clonality was calculated as the square root of Simpson's diversity index across productive rearrangements. TCRdb obtained this table from immuneACCESS and retained in-frame rearrangements with V and J assigned. These tables miss some clones; where compared with another copy, unresolved V genes account for less than half of the shortfall, and the remainder is unexplained. The V and J calls and clone size come from that table; D and trimming were worked out from the DNA. This sample lists tens of thousands of clones; roughly 89% were detected once. Of the sample, 15% is held by the ten largest clones.

The collaborating institutions used their own protocols to collect whole blood in K2EDTA tubes. Collaborator samples were shipped for TCRbeta analysis as frozen whole blood, isolated PBMCs, or DNA extracted from either sample type. The sequenced material came from peripheral blood. This TCR came from a man aged 55 to 70 with active COVID-19.

The sequence in DNA is TGTGCCAGCACCCAGACAGGGGGGATCGGCAATCAGCCCCAGCATTTT. This sequence encodes CASTQTGGIGNQPQHF. In this chain, TRBV18 is recombined with TRBJ1-5, with TRBD1 identical over 9 junction bases. Including the terminal cysteine and phenylalanine, the CDR3 comprises 16 residues. Only CDR3 DNA remains: 48 bases, in frame from the first base. Sequences KGHSH (CDR1) and LQKENI (CDR2) are obtained from the germline V gene. V is pruned by 8 bases and J by 2 bases, leaving 10 bases of the junction without a gene match.